Below, one T cell receptor beta chain is given with its context. Trimming left V 2 bases short and J 0 bases short, with 10 bases between. Germline CDR1 is MNHNS and CDR2 is SASEGT. This CDR3 is built from 16 residues. This record comes from a study of blood T cell repertoires in COVID-19. Here immunoSEQ multiplex PCR was the method, and the copy in TCRdb shows in-frame clones only, minus some. The sample records fewer than 300,000 clones, around nine tenths being singletons. The source is a man in his thirties or forties with acute or convalescent COVID-19. Sample: peripheral blood. V and J are TRBV6-1 and TRBJ1-4; D perhaps matches TRBD1 (5 bases). This chain's CDR3 is CASSELGLATNEKLFF. CDR3 bases: TGTGCCAGCAGTGAATTGGGGCTTGCAACTAATGAAAAACTGTTTTTT.